Each of the 32 T cell receptor beta chains below was sequenced from the same sample in a study of T cell changes during pregnancy in multiple sclerosis. This table comes from immunoSEQ multiplex PCR, and its TCRdb copy is limited to in-frame clones, with some not included. The table shows 50,000 to 65,000 clones, with 90% occurring only once. This specimen was peripheral blood, taken in the first trimester of pregnancy. Receptors were obtained from a female donor in good health, enrolled as a control in a pregnancy study.

In nucleotides, the CDR3 is TGTGCCAGTAGTATAGTACCCTACCTTAATCAGCCCCAGCATTTT. Amino acid sequence: CASSIVPYLNQPQHF. This rearrangement joins TRBV19 to TRBJ1-5; no reliable D call. CDR3 size: 15 residues. The germline V and J ends were trimmed by 1 base and 4 bases, with 11 bases remaining between them. Germline V CDR1 and CDR2: LNHDA, SQIVND (reference sequence).

The gene calls are TRBV19 and TRBJ2-7; 13 bases map to TRBD2. Germline V CDR1 and CDR2: LNHDA, SQIVND (reference sequence). The CDR3 extends over 16 amino acids. V gave up 6 bases and J gave up 2 bases; unmatched junction bases: 7. In DNA, the CDR3 is TGTGCCAGTAGGGAGACCGGGACTAGCGGGACCTACGAGCAGTACTTC. As protein: CASRETGTSGTYEQYF.

This clone was detected only once. The V gene is TRBV5-1, the J gene TRBJ1-2; D might be TRBD1 (5 bases). The V gene's germline CDR1 is SGHRS and CDR2 YFSETQ. Trimming removed 1 base at V and 3 bases at J, with 16 bases between. The CDR3 totals 16 residues. The CDR3 region is CASSLNGVWGDYGYTF. The CDR3 DNA is TGCGCCAGCAGCTTGAATGGTGTCTGGGGGGACTATGGCTACACCTTC. Variable domain in full (rest from reference TRBV5-1 and TRBJ1-2): KAGVTQTPRYLIKTRGQQVTLSCSPISGHRSVSWYQQTPGQGLQFLFEYFSETQRNKGNFPGRFSGRQFSNSRSEMNVSTLELGDSALYLCASSLNGVWGDYGYTFGSGTRLTVV.

In this sample, this clone is medium-sized (0.01 to 0.1%). The V gene is TRBV30, the J gene TRBJ1-3, with D unclear. The CDR3 totals 15 residues. V was cut by 0 bases and J by 0 bases, with 9 bases left in between. Germline V gives CDR1 GTSNPN, CDR2 SVGIG (reference sequence). The CDR3 spells CAWSVDISSGNTIYF. CDR3 in DNA: TGTGCCTGGAGTGTCGACATAAGCTCTGGAAACACCATATATTTT.

The CDR3 loop reads CASAITSGGINEQFF. CDR3 bases: TGTGCCAGTGCCATTACTAGCGGGGGGATTAATGAGCAGTTCTTC. This chain links TRBV19 with TRBJ2-1; TRBD2 agrees at 12 bases. Trimming took 8 bases from V and 7 from J; bases not matched to a gene: 9. CDR3 size: 15 residues. From germline, CDR1 is LNHDA and CDR2 SQIVND (reference sequence).

This clone was picked up a small number of times. This chain joins TRBV16 and TRBJ1-4, with D maybe TRBD1 (6 bases). The CDR3 runs to 16 residues. The germline gives CDR1 KGHSY, CDR2 FQNENV. The V end lost 0 bases, the J end lost 4 bases, and 12 bases lay between the germline ends. The CDR3: CASSQSGARGNEKLFF. CDR3 sequence (DNA): TGTGCCAGCAGCCAATCGGGGGCGCGAGGTAATGAAAAACTGTTTTTT.

The chain recombines TRBV7-8 with TRBJ1-5; no clear D gene. Per germline, CDR1 SGHVS and CDR2 FQNEAQ. Trimming shortened V by 5 bases and J by 1 base, and 12 bases separated the two germline ends. This CDR3 region has 15 residues. The CDR3 coding sequence is TGTGCCAGCAGCCCAGTTGGGCAGAGCAATCAGCCCCAGCATTTT. This sequence encodes CASSPVGQSNQPQHF.

The gene calls are TRBV9 and TRBJ2-3, with 11 bases aligning to TRBD2. Germline CDR1 and CDR2: SGDLS and YYNGEE. V trimming: 4 bases; J trimming: 5 bases; junction bases outside the gene matches: 3. There are 14 residues in the CDR3. The CDR3 reads CASSLAGGRDTQYF. DNA of the CDR3: TGTGCCAGCAGCTTAGCGGGGGGGCGAGATACGCAGTATTTT.

This chain links TRBV5-1 with TRBJ2-7; D may be TRBD1 (6 bases). The CDR3 runs to 14 residues. Germline assignment: CDR1 SGHRS and CDR2 YFSETQ. Trimming removed 3 bases from V and 3 bases from J, with 13 bases in between. The CDR3 loop is CASSSRGRGYEQYF. The DNA for the CDR3 is TGCGCCAGCAGCTCCAGGGGTAGAGGCTACGAGCAGTACTTC.

The chain is built from TRBV7-8 and TRBJ1-2; D not certain. The CDR3 covers 12 residues. Trimming left V 7 bases short and J 7 bases short, with 13 bases between. CDR1 is SGHVS, CDR2 FQNEAQ, per germline. The CDR3 protein is CASTPIESGYTF. The CDR3 DNA reads as TGTGCCAGCACCCCTATCGAGAGTGGCTACACCTTC.

The count of this clone is one. The rearrangement links TRBV27 to TRBJ1-2, with 7 nucleotides matching TRBD1. Trimming took 7 bases from V and 8 from J; bases not matched to a gene: 7. The CDR3 is 12 amino acids. Germline assignment: CDR1 MNHEY and CDR2 SMNVEV (reference sequence). The chain's CDR3 is CASKGTARGYTF. CDR3 nucleotides: TGTGCCAGCAAAGGGACAGCTAGGGGCTACACCTTC.

The chain links TRBV6-5 to TRBJ1-6; TRBD1 agrees at 7 bases. CDR1 is MNHEY, CDR2 SVGAGI, per germline. The CDR3 extends over 13 amino acids. V lost 6 bases to trimming and J lost 7 bases; unmatched junction nucleotides: 3. The CDR3 bases are TGTGCCAGCAGAACAGGGGAGAATTCACCCCTCCACTTT. Translation: CASRTGENSPLHF.

V and J are TRBV7-9 and TRBJ2-5; D perhaps matches TRBD2 (6 bases). Deletions cut 5 bases from V and 5 bases from J, with 15 bases between. CDR1 and CDR2 (germline): SEHNR, FQNEAQ (reference sequence). This CDR3 region has 14 residues. CDR3 amino acids: CASSPKAREETQYF. In DNA form, the CDR3 reads TGTGCCAGCAGCCCAAAGGCCCGGGAGGAGACCCAGTACTTC.

The chain is built from TRBV21-1 and TRBJ2-7; the DNA was not compared with TRBD2, the D call given in the table. TRBV21-1 is a pseudogene segment. The CDR3 runs 15 residues. The CDR3 sequence: CASSKEETREYEQYF. The CDR3 region has the DNA TGTGCCAGCAGCAAAGAGGAGACAAGGGAGTACGAGCAGTACTTC.

This clone was seen a few times. The CDR3 here is CASSFGTSSYEQYF. For the CDR3, the DNA is TGTGCCAGCAGTTTTGGGACTAGCTCCTACGAGCAGTACTTC. The V gene is TRBV6-5, the J gene TRBJ2-7, with 8 bases that match TRBD2. Germline CDR1 is MNHEY and CDR2 is SVGAGI. The CDR3 runs 14 residues. V gave up 4 bases and J gave up 0 bases; unmatched junction bases: 2.

The chain couples TRBV7-2 to TRBJ1-5; maybe TRBD1 (5 bases). Germline CDR1 SGHTA, CDR2 FQGNSA. The CDR3 sequence is 15 residues long. The ends were cut back, 5 bases at V and 7 bases at J, with 18 bases in the middle. The CDR3 nucleotides read TGTGCCAGCAGCCCACGCCGGGACGGGGGACAGCCCCAGCATTTT. It codes for CASSPRRDGGQPQHF.

The chain uses TRBV2 and TRBJ2-3, with 10 positions matching TRBD2. The CDR3 totals 15 residues. Germline V CDR1 and CDR2: SNHLY, FYNNEI. V shed 4 bases, J shed 1 base, and the junction held 2 bases outside the gene matches. The CDR3 region is CASSGAGGGTDTQYF. CDR3 bases: TGTGCCAGCAGTGGAGCGGGAGGGGGCACAGATACGCAGTATTTT.

The chain uses TRBV12-5 and TRBJ1-1, with 8 bases aligning to TRBD1. Unmatched junction bases numbered 8, after V lost 2 bases and J lost 0 bases. The CDR3 length is 17 residues. The germline gives CDR1 LGHNT, CDR2 FRNRAP. The CDR3 spells CASGLPGGLGMNTEAFF. The CDR3 DNA sequence: TGTGCTAGTGGTTTGCCAGGGGGCTTGGGGATGAACACTGAAGCTTTCTTT.

The table lists this clone with a count of one. Written as DNA, the CDR3 is TGTGCCAGCTCACTCGACAGGGGGTTGAACGAGCAGTACTTC. Protein sequence: CASSLDRGLNEQYF. The genes are TRBV18 and TRBJ2-7; 9 bases agree with TRBD1. The CDR3 length is 14 residues. V gave up 4 bases and J gave up 5 bases; unmatched junction bases: 6. CDR1 KGHSH and CDR2 LQKENI come from the germline V gene.

The rearrangement uses TRBV7-9 and TRBJ1-5, with D unresolved. V was pared by 4 bases and J by 1 base, with 8 bases between. This CDR3 has 14 amino acids. CDR1 is SEHNR and CDR2 is FQNEAQ in the germline V gene (reference sequence). Here the CDR3 DNA reads TGTGCCAGCAGCTCTTTTATAAGCAATCAGCCCCAGCATTTT. Amino acids: CASSSFISNQPQHF.

The chain joins TRBV4-1 to TRBJ2-2, with D tentatively TRBD1 (6 bases). Germline assignment: CDR1 MGHRA and CDR2 YSYEKL. The CDR3 spans 16 residues. Trimming removed 0 bases from V and 6 bases from J, with 14 bases in between. The CDR3 reads CASSQEPGDAAGELFF. CDR3 DNA: TGCGCCAGCAGCCAAGAACCAGGGGATGCCGCCGGGGAGCTGTTTTTT.

This clone was detected only once. The V call is TRBV30, the J call TRBJ2-5, with D possibly TRBD2 on 7 matching bases. This CDR3 contains 15 residues. The germline V gene has CDR1 GTSNPN and CDR2 SVGIG (reference sequence). V lost 0 bases to trimming and J lost 7 bases, with 18 bases between them. The CDR3 spells CAWSVGGARMATQYF. The CDR3 coding sequence is TGTGCCTGGAGTGTAGGGGGGGCCCGCATGGCGACCCAGTACTTC.

This clone showed up just once. This chain links TRBV10-3 with TRBJ2-7; 8 bases fit TRBD1. The CDR3 runs 14 residues. Germline CDR1 ENHRY, CDR2 SYGVKD. The trim removed 2 bases at V and 5 bases at J, leaving 5 bases unmatched. CDR3 region: CAISERGQAHEQYF. The CDR3 bases are TGTGCCATCAGTGAGCGGGGACAGGCCCACGAGCAGTACTTC.

V is TRBV7-8 and J is TRBJ1-5, with 8 bases that match TRBD1. The V gene's germline CDR1 is SGHVS and CDR2 FQNEAQ. This CDR3 is built from 16 residues. The ends lost 5 bases at V and 7 bases at J; junction bases unmatched: 13. The CDR3 DNA reads TGTGCCAGCAGCCCTCCACACGGACAGGGACAACAGCCCCAGCATTTT. As protein: CASSPPHGQGQQPQHF.

A single count supports this clone. The gene calls are TRBV5-1 and TRBJ2-1; 7 bases align to TRBD2. Germline CDR1 is SGHRS and CDR2 is YFSETQ. The CDR3 loop spans 14 amino acids. The V and J ends lost 8 bases and 0 bases, in that order; junction bases with no gene match: 5. CDR3 DNA sequence: TGCGCCAGTTTCCCGGGGGGCTCCTACAATGAGCAGTTCTTC. Translating gives CASFPGGSYNEQFF.

V and J are TRBV27 and TRBJ2-7, with 11 nucleotides matching TRBD2. V lost 5 bases and J lost 7; bases outside the gene matches: 13. CDR3 length: 16 residues. CDR1 and CDR2 (germline): MNHEY, SMNVEV (reference sequence). The CDR3 nucleotides are TGTGCCAGCAGTCCAGCACTTTTGACTAGCGGGAATGAGCAGTACTTC. Its translation: CASSPALLTSGNEQYF.

This clone has just one count. This chain connects TRBV28 to TRBJ2-2, with D possibly being TRBD2 (5 bases). CDR3 length equals 16 residues. Trimming pared 4 bases from V and 4 bases from J, leaving 16 bases between. CDR1 is MDHEN and CDR2 is SYDVKM in the germline V gene. The CDR3 DNA follows: TGTGCCAGCAGTTGGAGACCGGGGAAAGGCACCGGGGAGCTGTTTTTT. Its protein is CASSWRPGKGTGELFF. Complete variable domain (other parts from reference TRBV28 and TRBJ2-2): DVKVTQSSRYLVKRTGEKVFLECVQDMDHENMFWYRQDPGLGLRLIYFSYDVKMKEKGDIPEGYSVSREKKERFSLILESASTNQTSMYLCASSWRPGKGTGELFFGEGSRLTVL.

The chain joins TRBV5-1 to TRBJ2-5, with 7 positions matching TRBD1. Trimming took 3 bases from V and 3 from J; bases not matched to a gene: 5. There are 14 residues in the CDR3. CDR1 and CDR2 (germline): SGHRS, YFSETQ. The CDR3 loop reads CASSSWDSEETQYF. CDR3 nucleotides: TGCGCCAGCAGCTCCTGGGACAGCGAAGAGACCCAGTACTTC.

V gene TRBV11-1 combines with J gene TRBJ1-6; D is perhaps TRBD1 (6 bases). Germline-derived CDR1 and CDR2 are SGHAT and FQDESV (reference sequence). This CDR3 spans 14 amino acids. The germline V and J ends were trimmed by 5 bases and 7 bases, with 12 bases remaining between them. The CDR3 region has the DNA TGTGCCAGCAGCGCGACAGGTCCCAATTCACCCCTCCACTTT. Translation: CASSATGPNSPLHF.

Note on this clone: Other DNA sequences in the sample encode the same CDR3. V gene TRBV18 combines with J gene TRBJ1-1; no reliable D call. Between the trimmed V and J ends, which lost 0 bases and 2 bases, there was a span of 4 bases. The length of the CDR3 is 13 residues. The germline V gene has CDR1 KGHSH and CDR2 LQKENI. CDR3 protein: CASSPPGNTEAFF. Written as DNA, the CDR3 is TGTGCCAGCTCACCACCCGGTAACACTGAAGCTTTCTTT.

This clone showed up just once. J is TRBJ1-1 and V is TRBV2; D gene uncertain. Trimming shortened V by 6 bases and J by 2 bases, and 16 bases separated the two germline ends. Germline lookup yields CDR1 SNHLY and CDR2 FYNNEI. The CDR3 has 15 amino acids. This chain's CDR3 is CASRLQRVSNTEAFF. The CDR3 bases are TGTGCCAGCAGGTTACAGAGGGTTTCCAACACTGAAGCTTTCTTT.

The rearrangement links TRBV2 to TRBJ2-7; a possible D gene is TRBD2 (6 bases). The CDR3 is made up of 14 amino acids. The V and J ends lost 6 bases and 2 bases respectively, with 14 bases between them. Germline V gene sequence: CDR1 SNHLY, CDR2 FYNNEI. The CDR3 loop reads CASRTGTGAYEQYF. CDR3 DNA sequence: TGTGCCAGCAGGACCGGGACGGGAGCCTACGAGCAGTACTTC.